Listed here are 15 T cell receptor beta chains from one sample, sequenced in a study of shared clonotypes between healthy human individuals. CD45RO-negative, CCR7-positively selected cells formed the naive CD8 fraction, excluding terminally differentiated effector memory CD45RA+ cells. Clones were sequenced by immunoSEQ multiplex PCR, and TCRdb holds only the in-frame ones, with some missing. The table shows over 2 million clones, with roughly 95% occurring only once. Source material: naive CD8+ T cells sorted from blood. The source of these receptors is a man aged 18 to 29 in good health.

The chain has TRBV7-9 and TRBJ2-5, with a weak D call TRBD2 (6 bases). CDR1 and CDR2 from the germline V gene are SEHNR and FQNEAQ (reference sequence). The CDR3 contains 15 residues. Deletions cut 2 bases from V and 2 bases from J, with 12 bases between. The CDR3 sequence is CASSLSGGMQETQYF. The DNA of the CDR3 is TGTGCCAGCAGCTTATCGGGCGGGATGCAAGAGACCCAGTACTTC.

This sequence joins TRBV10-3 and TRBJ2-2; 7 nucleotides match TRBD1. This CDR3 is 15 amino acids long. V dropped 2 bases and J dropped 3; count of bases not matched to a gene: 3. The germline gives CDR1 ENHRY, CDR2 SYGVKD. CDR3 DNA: TGTGCCATCAGTGAGCTACAGGGGTACACCGGGGAGCTGTTTTTT. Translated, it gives CAISELQGYTGELFF.

The CDR3 reads CAISASGELFF. The CDR3 DNA reads as TGTGCCATCAGTGCCTCCGGGGAGCTGTTTTTT. This chain connects TRBV10-3 to TRBJ2-2; the D is unclear. Trimming took off 4 bases at V and 6 bases at J, with 3 bases between the two ends. The CDR3 sequence is 11 residues long. Looked up from germline, CDR1 is ENHRY and CDR2 is SYGVKD.

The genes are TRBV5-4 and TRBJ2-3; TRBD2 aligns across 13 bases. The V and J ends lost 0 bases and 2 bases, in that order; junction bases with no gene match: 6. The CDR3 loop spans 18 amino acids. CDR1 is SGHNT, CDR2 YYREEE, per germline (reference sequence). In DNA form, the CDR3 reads TGTGCCAGCAGCTTGGGACTAGCGGGAGGATTAGTCACAGATACGCAGTATTTT. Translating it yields CASSLGLAGGLVTDTQYF.

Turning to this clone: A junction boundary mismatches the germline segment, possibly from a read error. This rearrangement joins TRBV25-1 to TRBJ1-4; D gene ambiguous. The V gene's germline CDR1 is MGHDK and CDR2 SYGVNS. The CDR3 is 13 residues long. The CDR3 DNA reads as TGTGCCCGCAGTGATGTCGCTAATGAAAAACTGTTTTTT. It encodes CARSDVANEKLFF. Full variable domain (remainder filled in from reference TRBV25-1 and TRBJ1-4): EADIYQTPRYLVIGTGKKITLECSQTMGHDKMYWYQQDPGMELHLIHYSYGVNSTEKGDLSSESTVSRIRTEHFPLTLESARPSHTSQYLCARSDVANEKLFFGSGTQLSVL.

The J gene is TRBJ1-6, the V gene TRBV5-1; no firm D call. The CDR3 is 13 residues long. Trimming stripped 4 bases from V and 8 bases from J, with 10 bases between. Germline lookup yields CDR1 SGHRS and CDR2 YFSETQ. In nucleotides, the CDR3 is TGCGCCAGCAGCCGAACCGGGGATTCACCCCTCCACTTT. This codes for CASSRTGDSPLHF.

The CDR3 reads CATSSGSWVGGGNTIYF. CDR3 bases: TGTGCCACCAGCAGCGGTTCATGGGTGGGCGGTGGAAACACCATATATTTT. The chain carries TRBV15 and TRBJ1-3; no definite D call. V gave up 3 bases and J gave up 3 bases, with 18 bases separating them. CDR1 and CDR2 (germline): LNHNV, YYDKDF (reference sequence). The CDR3 runs to 17 residues.

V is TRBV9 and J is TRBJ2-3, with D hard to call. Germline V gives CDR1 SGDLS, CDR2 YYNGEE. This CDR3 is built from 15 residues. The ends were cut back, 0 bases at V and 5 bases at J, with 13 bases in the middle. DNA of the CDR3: TGTGCCAGCAGCGTAGGGGCAGGAATATTAGATACGCAGTATTTT. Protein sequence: CASSVGAGILDTQYF.

CDR3 coding DNA: TGTGCCAGCAGCTGGACTAGCGGGGCCCACAATGAGCAGTTCTTC. Translation gives CASSWTSGAHNEQFF. The chain is built from TRBV7-9 and TRBJ2-1, with TRBD2 matching 12 bases. There are 15 residues in the CDR3. Per germline, CDR1 SEHNR and CDR2 FQNEAQ (reference sequence). V lost 4 bases to trimming and J lost 5 bases; unmatched junction nucleotides: 3.

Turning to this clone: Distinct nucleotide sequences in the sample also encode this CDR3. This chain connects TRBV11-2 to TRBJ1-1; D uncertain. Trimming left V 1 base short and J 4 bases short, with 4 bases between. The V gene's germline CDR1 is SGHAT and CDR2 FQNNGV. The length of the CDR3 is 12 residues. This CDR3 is CASSLVVTEAFF. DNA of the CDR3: TGTGCCAGCAGCTTAGTGGTCACTGAAGCTTTCTTT.

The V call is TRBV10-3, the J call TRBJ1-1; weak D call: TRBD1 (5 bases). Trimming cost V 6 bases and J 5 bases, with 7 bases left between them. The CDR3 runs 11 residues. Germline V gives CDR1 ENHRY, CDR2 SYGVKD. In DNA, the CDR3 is TGTGCCATCAGCGGGGGAACTGAAGCTTTCTTT. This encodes CAISGGTEAFF.

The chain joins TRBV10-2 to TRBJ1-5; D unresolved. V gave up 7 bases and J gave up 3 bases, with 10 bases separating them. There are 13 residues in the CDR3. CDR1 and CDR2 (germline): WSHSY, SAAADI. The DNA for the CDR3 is TGCGCCAGCAACGGCAATTTCAATCAGCCCCAGCATTTT. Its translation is CASNGNFNQPQHF.

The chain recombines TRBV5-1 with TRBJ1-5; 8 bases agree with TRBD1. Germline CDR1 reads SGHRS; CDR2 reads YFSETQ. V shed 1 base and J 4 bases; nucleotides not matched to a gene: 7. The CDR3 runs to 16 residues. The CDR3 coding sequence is TGCGCCAGCAGCTTGCTTGGACAGGGAGGGAATCAGCCCCAGCATTTT. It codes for CASSLLGQGGNQPQHF.

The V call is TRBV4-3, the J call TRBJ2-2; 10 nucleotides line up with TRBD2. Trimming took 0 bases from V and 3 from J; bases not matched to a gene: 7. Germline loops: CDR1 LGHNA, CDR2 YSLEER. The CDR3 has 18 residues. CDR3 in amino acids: CASSQDGVLAGDTGELFF. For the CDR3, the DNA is TGCGCCAGCAGCCAAGATGGGGTGCTAGCGGGAGACACCGGGGAGCTGTTTTTT.

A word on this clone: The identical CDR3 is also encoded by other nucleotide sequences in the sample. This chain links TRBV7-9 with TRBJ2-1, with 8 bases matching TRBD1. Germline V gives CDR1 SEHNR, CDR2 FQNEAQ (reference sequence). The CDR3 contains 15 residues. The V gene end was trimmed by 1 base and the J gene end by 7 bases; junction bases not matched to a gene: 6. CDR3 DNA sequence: TGTGCCAGCAGCTTAGGGCAGGGGGCTAGAAATGAGCAGTTCTTC. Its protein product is CASSLGQGARNEQFF.